This TCR beta chain is from a study of blood T cell repertoires in COVID-19. Turning to the study itself: COVID-19 samples from acute and convalescent phases originated in the United States, Italy and Spain.

The germline gives CDR1 SGHVS, CDR2 FQNEAQ. V lost 2 bases, J lost 7 bases, and 11 bases stayed unmatched. CDR3 length equals 17 residues. Generated by immunoSEQ multiplex PCR, the TCRdb table keeps only in-frame clones and is missing some. The repertoire consists of about 240,000 clones, with roughly 77% occurring once and the leading ten covering about 3.1%. The material sequenced was peripheral blood. The sequence was obtained from a woman older than 75 with acute or convalescent COVID-19. J is TRBJ2-1 and V is TRBV7-8, with TRBD2 matching 10 bases. The CDR3 bases are TGTGCCAGCAGCTTACAACCAAGCCTAGCGGGGGTTAATGAGCAGTTCTTC. Its translation: CASSLQPSLAGVNEQFF. The whole variable domain, remainder taken from reference TRBV7-8 and TRBJ2-1, is GAGVSQSPRYKVAKRGQDVALRCDPISGHVSLFWYQQALGQGPEFLTYFQNEAQLDKSGLPSDRFFAERPEGSVSTLKIQRTQQEDSAVYLCASSLQPSLAGVNEQFFGPGTRLTVL.